Listed below are T cell receptor beta chains from one sample, sequenced in a study of cytomegalovirus exposure and HLA in healthy donors. Profiled with immunoSEQ multiplex PCR; TCRdb holds only in-frame clones, not every one. The data contain 200,000 to 300,000 clones, 84% of them seen just once; the ten biggest clones take up 2%. Sequencing was performed on PBMCs. These receptors originate from a woman aged 40 to 50 in good health and CMV-seropositive. Both conserved end residues are part of each CDR3. The D gene is left open where the match is weak. Clone size is not always given. Where it is, it says once, few, many or a class for expanded clones.

CDR3: CASSPEGGYEQYF
DNA: TGTGCCAGCAGCCCCGAGGGAGGCTACGAGCAGTACTTC
J: TRBJ2-7
V: TRBV7-2
D: NA
size: NA

CDR3: CASSPTGGAGKNTGELFF
DNA: TGTGCCAGCTCACCGACAGGGGGCGCCGGGAAAAACACCGGGGAGCTGTTTTTT
J: TRBJ2-2
V: TRBV18
D: TRBD1
size: NA

CDR3: CASSHPEIAEAFF
DNA: TGTGCCAGCAGCCATCCGGAGATCGCTGAAGCTTTCTTT
J: TRBJ1-1
V: TRBV4-2
D: NA
size: NA

CDR3: CASSFTGEGDTQYF
DNA: TGTGCCAGCAGCTTTACGGGAGAGGGGGATACGCAGTATTTT
J: TRBJ2-3
V: TRBV7-9
D: NA
size: NA

CDR3: CASSLVGQGAYEQYF
DNA: TGTGCCAGCAGCTTGGTCGGACAGGGGGCCTACGAGCAGTACTTC
J: TRBJ2-7
V: TRBV5-4
D: TRBD1
size: NA

CDR3: CASSKSPGQGITEAFF
DNA: TGTGCCAGTAGTAAGTCCCCGGGACAGGGGATCACTGAAGCTTTCTTT
J: TRBJ1-1
V: TRBV19
D: TRBD1
size: NA

CDR3: CASSFSGLEQFF
DNA: TGTGCCAGCAGCTTCTCGGGACTTGAGCAGTTCTTC
J: TRBJ2-1
V: TRBV2
D: NA
size: few

CDR3: CASSRRDYELYNEQFF
DNA: TGCGCCAGCAGCCGGAGGGACTACGAACTCTACAATGAGCAGTTCTTC
J: TRBJ2-1
V: TRBV5-1
D: TRBD2
size: NA

CDR3: CSALSSRSYNEQFF
DNA: TGCAGCGCCCTCTCGAGTCGTTCCTACAATGAGCAGTTCTTC
J: TRBJ2-1
V: TRBV29-1
D: NA
size: NA

CDR3: CASSLEPGANTGELFF
DNA: TGCGCCAGCAGCTTGGAACCAGGCGCGAACACCGGGGAGCTGTTTTTT
J: TRBJ2-2
V: TRBV5-1
D: NA
size: few

CDR3: CASSLVLGGETQYF
DNA: TGTGCCAGCAGCCTGGTCCTAGGGGGAGAGACCCAGTACTTC
J: TRBJ2-5
V: TRBV11-3
D: NA
size: NA

CDR3: CAISSGRENTEAFF
DNA: TGTGCCATTTCCTCGGGCCGGGAGAACACTGAAGCTTTCTTT
J: TRBJ1-1
V: TRBV10-3
D: NA
size: once

CDR3: CASSNRRGGRGGTEAFF
DNA: TGCGCCAGCAGCAACCGGCGAGGGGGGCGCGGGGGCACTGAAGCTTTCTTT
J: TRBJ1-1
V: TRBV4-3
D: NA
size: NA

CDR3: CASSLSGLNEQYF
DNA: TGTGCCAGCAGCTTATCCGGGTTGAACGAGCAGTACTTC
J: TRBJ2-7
V: TRBV7-3
D: NA
size: NA

CDR3: CASSLGTSGRAIQQYF
DNA: TGCGCCAGCAGCTTGGGGACTAGCGGGAGGGCCATCCAGCAGTACTTC
J: TRBJ2-7
V: TRBV5-1
D: TRBD2
size: NA

CDR3: CASSLDTAVSYEQYF
DNA: TGTGCCAGCAGCTTAGATACGGCGGTCTCCTACGAGCAGTACTTC
J: TRBJ2-7
V: TRBV7-2
D: NA
size: NA

CDR3: CSAAGGSPLHF
DNA: TGCAGTGCGGCCGGGGGTTCACCCCTCCACTTT
J: TRBJ1-6
V: TRBV20-1
D: NA
size: NA

CDR3: CASSLGDPGMLSYEQYF
DNA: TGTGCCAGCAGCTTAGGCGACCCGGGAATGTTATCCTACGAGCAGTACTTC
J: TRBJ2-7
V: TRBV7-8
D: NA
size: once

CDR3: CASSPRDFSEELFF
DNA: TGTGCCAGCAGCCCTCGGGACTTCTCGGAGGAGCTGTTTTTT
J: TRBJ2-2
V: TRBV5-4
D: NA
size: few

CDR3: CATGKAEYNEQFF
DNA: TGTGCCACCGGAAAAGCGGAATACAATGAGCAGTTCTTC
J: TRBJ2-1
V: TRBV15
D: NA
size: NA

CDR3: CASSLLQGSWGAGKTGELFF
DNA: TGCGCCAGCAGCCTTTTACAGGGTAGCTGGGGAGCGGGGAAGACCGGGGAGCTGTTTTTT
J: TRBJ2-2
V: TRBV5-1
D: NA
size: NA

CDR3: CASSGTGVRPTGELFF
DNA: TGTGCCAGCAGTGGGACAGGGGTCCGCCCCACCGGGGAGCTGTTTTTT
J: TRBJ2-2
V: TRBV6-1
D: TRBD1
size: NA

CDR3: CAISSTGGDNEKLFF
DNA: TGTGCCATCAGTTCTACAGGGGGCGATAATGAAAAACTGTTTTTT
J: TRBJ1-4
V: TRBV10-3
D: TRBD1
size: once

CDR3: CASSPAVGLTAAYEQYF
DNA: TGTGCCAGCAGCCCAGCTGTGGGTCTGACTGCGGCCTACGAGCAGTACTTC
J: TRBJ2-7
V: TRBV9
D: NA
size: NA

CDR3: CAWSFDRSNTEAFF
DNA: TGTGCCTGGAGTTTCGACAGGTCGAACACTGAAGCTTTCTTT
J: TRBJ1-1
V: TRBV30
D: NA
size: NA

CDR3: CAWSVRSTNYGYTF
DNA: TGTGCCTGGAGTGTACGGAGTACCAACTATGGCTACACCTTC
J: TRBJ1-2
V: TRBV30
D: NA
size: NA

CDR3: CASRYSGANVLTF
DNA: TGTGCCAGCAGGTACTCTGGGGCCAACGTCCTGACTTTC
J: TRBJ2-6
V: TRBV6-1
D: NA
size: NA

CDR3: CAISRLAGETDTQYF
DNA: TGTGCCATCAGTAGACTAGCGGGAGAAACAGATACGCAGTATTTT
J: TRBJ2-3
V: TRBV10-3
D: TRBD2
size: NA

CDR3: CASSLGQGNQPQHF
DNA: TGTGCCAGCAGCTTAGGGCAGGGAAATCAGCCCCAGCATTTT
J: TRBJ1-5
V: TRBV7-9
D: NA
size: NA

CDR3: CASTSGYEQYF
DNA: TGTGCCAGCACCTCCGGGTACGAGCAGTACTTC
J: TRBJ2-7
V: TRBV7-2
D: NA
size: once

CDR3: CASSPYGGAYEQYF
DNA: TGTGCCAGCAGCCCCTATGGGGGGGCCTACGAGCAGTACTTC
J: TRBJ2-7
V: TRBV9
D: TRBD2
size: NA

CDR3: CASSLGTVDTGELFF
DNA: TGTGCCAGCAGCCTCGGGACTGTTGACACCGGGGAGCTGTTTTTT
J: TRBJ2-2
V: TRBV4-2
D: NA
size: NA

CDR3: CASSLADGVGAFF
DNA: TGCGCCAGCAGCTTGGCCGACGGGGTGGGAGCTTTCTTT
J: TRBJ1-1
V: TRBV5-1
D: NA
size: NA

CDR3: CASSQVAGQPYVFTSEQYF
DNA: TGTGCCAGCAGCCAAGTTGCAGGACAGCCCTACGTTTTCACGAGCGAGCAGTACTTC
J: TRBJ2-7
V: TRBV14
D: NA
size: NA

CDR3: CASSTRDEQYF
DNA: TGTGCCAGCAGCACGAGAGACGAGCAGTACTTC
J: TRBJ2-7
V: TRBV11-3
D: NA
size: NA

CDR3: CASRDTDYNEQFF
DNA: TGTGCCAGCAGGGACACCGACTACAATGAGCAGTTCTTC
J: TRBJ2-1
V: TRBV2
D: NA
size: few

CDR3: CASNGKGQGKDEQFF
DNA: TGTGCCAGCAATGGGAAGGGACAGGGTAAGGATGAGCAGTTCTTC
J: TRBJ2-1
V: TRBV28
D: TRBD1
size: NA

CDR3: CASSLGVGGSYEQYF
DNA: TGCGCCAGCAGCTTGGGAGTGGGAGGCTCCTACGAGCAGTACTTC
J: TRBJ2-7
V: TRBV5-1
D: NA
size: NA

CDR3: CAISVRNTEAFF
DNA: TGTGCCATCAGTGTGAGGAACACTGAAGCTTTCTTT
J: TRBJ1-1
V: TRBV10-3
D: NA
size: NA

CDR3: CSVEVQTGDYGYTF
DNA: TGCAGCGTTGAAGTCCAGACAGGGGACTATGGCTACACCTTC
J: TRBJ1-2
V: TRBV29-1
D: TRBD1
size: NA

CDR3: CASSFLSGVTGELFF
DNA: TGTGCCAGCAGTTTTCTCTCGGGGGTCACCGGGGAGCTGTTTTTT
J: TRBJ2-2
V: TRBV27
D: NA
size: NA

CDR3: CASSGQGAFEKLFF
DNA: TGTGCCAGCAGCGGACAGGGGGCGTTTGAAAAACTGTTTTTT
J: TRBJ1-4
V: TRBV21-1
D: NA
size: NA

CDR3: CSVLGTGFYSYEQYF
DNA: TGCAGCGTCCTCGGGACAGGGTTTTACTCCTACGAGCAGTACTTC
J: TRBJ2-7
V: TRBV29-1
D: TRBD1
size: NA

CDR3: CASSSGTVSYEQYF
DNA: TGTGCCAGCAGTTCAGGGACAGTCTCCTACGAGCAGTACTTC
J: TRBJ2-7
V: TRBV27
D: TRBD1
size: NA

CDR3: CASSLVPGSDSNQPQHF
DNA: TGTGCCAGCAGCTTAGTGCCAGGGTCAGATAGCAATCAGCCCCAGCATTTT
J: TRBJ1-5
V: TRBV7-6
D: NA
size: few

CDR3: CASKSQTGVQYF
DNA: TGTGCCAGCAAATCCCAAACAGGGGTTCAGTACTTC
J: TRBJ2-5
V: TRBV13
D: TRBD1
size: NA